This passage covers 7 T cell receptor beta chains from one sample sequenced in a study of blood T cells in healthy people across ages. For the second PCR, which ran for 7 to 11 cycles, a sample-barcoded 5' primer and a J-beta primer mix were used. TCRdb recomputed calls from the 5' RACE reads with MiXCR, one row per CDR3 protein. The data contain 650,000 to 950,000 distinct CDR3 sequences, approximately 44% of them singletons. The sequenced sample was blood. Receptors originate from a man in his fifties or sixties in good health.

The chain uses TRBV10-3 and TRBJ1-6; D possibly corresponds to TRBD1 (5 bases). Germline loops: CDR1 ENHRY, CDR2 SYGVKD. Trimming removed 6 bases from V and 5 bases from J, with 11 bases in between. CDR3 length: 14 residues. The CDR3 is CAIRGRNNNSPLHF. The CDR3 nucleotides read TGTGCCATCAGGGGACGAAATAATAATTCACCCCTCCACTTT.

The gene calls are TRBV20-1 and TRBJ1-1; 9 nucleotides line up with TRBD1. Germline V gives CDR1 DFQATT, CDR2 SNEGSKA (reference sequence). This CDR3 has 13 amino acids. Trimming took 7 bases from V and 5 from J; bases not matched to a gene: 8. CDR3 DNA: TGCAGTGTGCCCGACAGGGGGAAAACTGAAGCTTTCTTT. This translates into CSVPDRGKTEAFF.

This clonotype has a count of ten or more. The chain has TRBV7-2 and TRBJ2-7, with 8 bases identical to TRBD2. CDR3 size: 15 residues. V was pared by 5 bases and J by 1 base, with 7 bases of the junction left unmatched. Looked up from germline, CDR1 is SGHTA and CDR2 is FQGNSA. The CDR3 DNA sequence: TGTGCCAGCAGCCCAAAAAGCGGGGGATCCTACGAGCAGTACTTC. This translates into CASSPKSGGSYEQYF.

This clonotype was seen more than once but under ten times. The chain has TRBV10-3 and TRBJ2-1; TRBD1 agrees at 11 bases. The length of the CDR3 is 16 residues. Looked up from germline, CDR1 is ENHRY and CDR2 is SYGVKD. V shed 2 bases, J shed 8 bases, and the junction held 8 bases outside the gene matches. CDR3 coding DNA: TGTGCCATCAGTGAGAGAGGGACAGGGGGTATGGATGAGCAGTTCTTC. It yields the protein CAISERGTGGMDEQFF.

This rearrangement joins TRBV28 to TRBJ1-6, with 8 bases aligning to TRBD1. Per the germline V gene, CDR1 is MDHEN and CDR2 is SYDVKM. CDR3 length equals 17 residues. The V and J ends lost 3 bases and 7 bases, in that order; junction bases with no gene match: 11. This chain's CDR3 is CASSLPKQGVKNSPLHF. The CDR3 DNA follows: TGTGCCAGCAGTTTGCCGAAACAGGGGGTGAAAAATTCACCCCTCCACTTT.

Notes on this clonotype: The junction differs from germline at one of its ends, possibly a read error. The CDR3 spells CASSSYAWSGANVLTF. Here the CDR3 DNA reads TGTGCCAGCAGCTCCTATGCCTGGTCTGGGGCCAACGTCCTGACTTTC. The genes are TRBV5-1 and TRBJ2-6; D gene unclear. Germline V CDR1 and CDR2: SGHRS, YFSETQ. The CDR3 covers 16 residues.

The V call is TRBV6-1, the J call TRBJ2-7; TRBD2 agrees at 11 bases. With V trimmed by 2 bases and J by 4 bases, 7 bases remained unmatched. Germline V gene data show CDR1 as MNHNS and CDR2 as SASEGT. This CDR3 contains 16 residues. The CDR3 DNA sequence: TGTGCCAGCAGTGAAACCGGGACTAGCGGACCTTACGAGCAGTACTTC. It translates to CASSETGTSGPYEQYF.